Presented here are 21 T cell receptor beta chains from one specimen sequenced in a study of low-dose radiotherapy and immunotherapy resistance in tumors. TRAV- and TRBV-specific primers, spanning alpha and beta chains, primed first-strand cDNA. It was with a constant-region primer and a V-primer adapter that TCRs were amplified over around 18 PCR cycles. TCRdb independently ran MiXCR on the reads; one entry per CDR3 protein. The sample yields under 95,000 distinct CDR3 sequences, less than 20% seen once. Time point given: after trial treatment. Treatment: LDRT plus nivolumab, ipilimumab, low-dose cyclophosphamide and aspirin (RACIN trial). The source was PBMCs, collected after low-dose radiotherapy plus immunotherapy. These receptors were collected from a male donor with prostate cancer.

This clonotype occurred many times. The rearrangement links TRBV12-3 or TRBV12-4 to TRBJ2-1; D is uncertain. Trimming removed 1 base at V and 9 bases at J, with 7 bases between. There are 12 residues in the CDR3. For the CDR3, the DNA is TGTGCCAGCAGTTTAGTGTCAGGTGAGCAGTTCTTC. Translation: CASSLVSGEQFF.

This clonotype has a count of ten or more. This chain connects TRBV5-1 to TRBJ2-3; the match to TRBD1 covers 7 bases. Germline CDR1 reads SGHRS; CDR2 reads YFSETQ. Germline trimming cut 4 bases from V and 9 bases from J; bases unmatched to any gene: 11. CDR3 length: 14 amino acids. CDR3: CASSPDRDLTTQYF. CDR3 DNA sequence: TGCGCCAGCAGCCCCGACAGGGACCTCACCACGCAGTATTTT.

This clonotype has at least ten counts. The chain's CDR3 is CASSFKSGSGGEQFF. The DNA of the CDR3 is TGTGCCAGCAGCTTCAAGAGCGGGAGCGGCGGTGAGCAGTTCTTC. The chain joins TRBV7-8 to TRBJ2-1, with TRBD2 matching over 8 bases. This CDR3 has 15 residues. Germline CDR1 reads SGHVS; CDR2 reads FQNEAQ. The J segment lost 9 bases and the V segment lost 3 bases, leaving 10 bases of the junction unmatched. Full variable domain (outside the CDR3, taken from reference TRBV7-8 and TRBJ2-1): GAGVSQSPRYKVAKRGQDVALRCDPISGHVSLFWYQQALGQGPEFLTYFQNEAQLDKSGLPSDRFFAERPEGSVSTLKIQRTQQEDSAVYLCASSFKSGSGGEQFFGPGTRLTVL.

This clonotype was counted ten times or more. The V gene is TRBV5-8, the J gene TRBJ1-5; maybe TRBD1 (5 bases). The CDR3 runs to 15 residues. Trimming cost V 0 bases and J 3 bases, with 10 bases left between them. From germline, CDR1 is SGHTS and CDR2 YDEGEE. The CDR3 DNA is TGTGCCAGCAGCTTGGCCGGGGCCGCCAATCAGCCCCAGCATTTT. Residues: CASSLAGAANQPQHF.

This clonotype was seen ten or more times. J is TRBJ2-2 and V is TRBV19; D is tentatively TRBD1 or TRBD2 (5 bases each). With 1 base removed from V and 4 bases from J, the gap between germline ends came to 7 bases. The germline gives CDR1 LNHDA, CDR2 SQIVND (reference sequence). The CDR3 runs to 14 residues. The CDR3 DNA reads TGTGCCAGTAGTATAGCGGGACCCACCGGGGAGCTGTTTTTT. Encoded protein: CASSIAGPTGELFF.

The V call is TRBV29-1, the J call TRBJ2-7; no reliable D call. The germline gives CDR1 SQVTM, CDR2 ANQGSEA. V was trimmed by 4 bases and J by 2 bases, leaving 6 bases between them. The CDR3 is made up of 11 amino acids. The CDR3 DNA reads TGCAGCGTTGTCGAAGCCTACGAGCAGTACTTC. This codes for CSVVEAYEQYF.

In this sample, this clonotype turned up many times. The gene calls are TRBV9 and TRBJ2-7; D perhaps matches TRBD1 (5 bases). Trimming left V 3 bases short and J 3 bases short, with 16 bases between. The CDR3 sequence is 15 residues long. Germline CDR1 reads SGDLS; CDR2 reads YYNGEE. The CDR3 DNA reads as TGTGCCAGCAGCGAGGGGTGGAGTTCTGACTACGAGCAGTACTTC. Translation gives CASSEGWSSDYEQYF.

Worth noting for this clonotype: Only one base separates this from a far larger clonotype, so it likely reflects a read error. This chain uses TRBV6-2 or TRBV6-3 with TRBJ2-1; maybe TRBD2 (5 bases). Trimming cost V 2 bases and J 10 bases, with 15 bases left between them. Germline-derived CDR1 and CDR2 are MNHEY and SVGEGT. The CDR3 contains 14 residues. CDR3 sequence reads: CASSYTGSSYEQFF. CDR3 in DNA: TGTGCCAGCAGTTACACGGGGAGCTCCTACGAGCAGTTCTTC.

This clonotype was observed at least ten times. This sequence joins TRBV4-1 and TRBJ1-2; TRBD1 is a possible D gene (5 bases). The length of the CDR3 is 13 residues. Germline lookup yields CDR1 MGHRA and CDR2 YSYEKL. DNA for the CDR3: TGCGCAGCCGGGGGACTGAAATCAAATGGCTACACCTTC. Translation gives CAAGGLKSNGYTF.

There are many counts of this clonotype. This chain connects TRBV6-5 to TRBJ2-3; 10 bases are a match to TRBD1. From germline, CDR1 is MNHEY and CDR2 SVGAGI. V was clipped by 4 bases and J by 2 bases; unmatched bases: 3. The CDR3 runs 15 residues. The CDR3 coding sequence is TGTGCCAGCAGTTCCGGGACAGGGGCCACAGATACGCAGTATTTT. Translated: CASSSGTGATDTQYF.

The chain recombines TRBV25-1 with TRBJ2-3; the match to TRBD1 covers 7 bases. V was clipped by 5 bases and J by 2 bases; unmatched bases: 7. The CDR3 length is 15 residues. Per the germline V gene, CDR1 is MGHDK and CDR2 is SYGVNS. In DNA form, the CDR3 reads TGTGCCAGCAGTCCACAGGGGCCGGCCACAGATACGCAGTATTTT. Its translation is CASSPQGPATDTQYF.

Worth noting for this clonotype: A read error is likely here: a far larger clone is one base away. The chain links TRBV26 to TRBJ2-5; the table's D call, TRBD1, was not checked against the DNA. TRBV26 is annotated as a pseudogene. The CDR3 contains 14 residues. This chain's CDR3 is CASTLDSHEETQYF. CDR3 nucleotide sequence: TGTGCCAGCACGTTGGACAGCCACGAAGAGACCCAGTACTTC.

This clonotype was observed at least ten times. This chain joins TRBV12-3 or TRBV12-4 and TRBJ2-7; the match to TRBD1 covers 8 bases. V lost 5 bases to trimming and J lost 1 base; unmatched junction nucleotides: 16. This CDR3 is 18 amino acids long. This CDR3 is CASSPHMQGAKTSYEQYF. The CDR3 nucleotides read TGTGCCAGCAGTCCCCATATGCAGGGGGCTAAAACGTCCTACGAGCAGTACTTC.

At least ten counts were recorded for this clonotype. The chain employs TRBV29-1 and TRBJ2-1, with a tentative D call TRBD1 (6 bases). The germline V gene encodes CDR1 SQVTM and CDR2 ANQGSEA. The CDR3 contains 12 residues. The CDR3 region has the DNA TGCACCACAGGGAGCGATTACAATGAGCAGTTCTTC. This translates into CTTGSDYNEQFF.

Concerning this clonotype itself: It differs at one base from a far larger clone, so likely a read error. The rearrangement links TRBV4-3 to TRBJ2-2; maybe TRBD1 (5 bases). The CDR3 runs 18 residues. CDR1 is LGHNA, CDR2 YSLEER, per germline. V was trimmed by 1 base and J by 7 bases, leaving 22 bases between them. The CDR3 reads CASSQGLKGNWDGGELFF. The CDR3 DNA reads TGCGCCAGCAGCCAAGGCCTAAAGGGGAATTGGGATGGCGGGGAGCTGTTTTTT.

The chain is built from TRBV20-1 and TRBJ2-7; 10 nucleotides line up with TRBD2. The V segment lost 0 bases and the J segment 4 bases; nucleotides outside the gene matches: 6. Per germline, CDR1 DFQATT and CDR2 SNEGSKA (reference sequence). This CDR3 contains 15 residues. This CDR3 is CSARDLRTSGYEQYF. The CDR3, as DNA: TGCAGTGCTAGAGATCTCAGGACTAGCGGTTACGAGCAGTACTTC.

To note about this clonotype: It differs at one base from a far larger clone, so likely a read error. No conserved phenylalanine or tryptophan is present at the end of the CDR3, so a read error is the likely explanation. The chain recombines TRBV4-1 with TRBJ2-7; a possible D gene is TRBD1 (6 bases). The J call is uncertain, as TRBJ2-5 better fits the DNA end. The germline V gene encodes CDR1 MGHRA and CDR2 YSYEKL. The CDR3 contains 14 residues. CDR3 bases: TGCGCCAGCAGCCATACAGGGTATGGTGAGACCCAGTACTAC. As protein: CASSHTGYGETQYY.

This clonotype has ten or more counts. The V and J genes are TRBV2 and TRBJ1-5; D not resolved. Trimming took 2 bases from V and 6 from J, leaving 8 bases between them. Germline V gene lookup returns CDR1 SNHLY and CDR2 FYNNEI. The length of the CDR3 is 13 residues. This CDR3 reads CASSESPGQPQHF. The CDR3 bases are TGTGCCAGCAGTGAATCTCCCGGTCAGCCCCAGCATTTT.

In this sample, this clonotype turned up a few times. The rearrangement joins TRBV27 to TRBJ2-1; 13 bases are a match to TRBD2. The CDR3 runs 17 residues. The ends lost 5 bases at V and 0 bases at J; junction bases unmatched: 4. CDR1 is MNHEY and CDR2 is SMNVEV in the germline V gene (reference sequence). DNA of the CDR3: TGTGCCAGCAGTGGTACTAGCGGGAGGGCCTCCTACAATGAGCAGTTCTTC. Its translation is CASSGTSGRASYNEQFF.

In its sample, this clonotype was seen a few times. The genes are TRBV30 and TRBJ1-6; TRBD1 is a possible D gene (6 bases). Germline-derived CDR1 and CDR2 are GTSNPN and SVGIG (reference sequence). The ends were cut back, 8 bases at V and 7 bases at J, with 15 bases in the middle. The length of the CDR3 is 13 residues. DNA for the CDR3: TGTGCCGGAGGGGGATCGGGGAATTCACCCCTCCACTTT. Its protein is CAGGGSGNSPLHF.

This clonotype was observed many times. The CDR3 is CASSYSGGSGEQFF. The CDR3 DNA reads as TGTGCCAGCAGTTACTCGGGAGGTTCGGGAGAGCAGTTCTTC. The genes are TRBV6-5 and TRBJ2-1; possible D gene TRBD2, 6 bases. Trimming took 0 bases from V and 10 from J, leaving 13 bases between them. The CDR3 contains 14 residues. The V gene's germline CDR1 is MNHEY and CDR2 SVGAGI.